This TCR beta chain is from a study of technical replicates of blood from a handful of donors. The CDR3 consists of 14 residues. Germline CDR1 is WSHSY and CDR2 is SAAADI. The trim removed 3 bases at V and 6 bases at J, leaving 7 bases unmatched. Profiled with immunoSEQ multiplex PCR; TCRdb holds only in-frame clones, not every one. The sample consists of around 70,000 clones, roughly 97% of them appearing once. The source material was T cells isolated from PBMCs. The sequence was obtained from a human donor in good health. This sequence joins TRBV10-2 and TRBJ1-1, with TRBD1 matching over 7 bases. The CDR3 DNA is TGCGCCAGCAGTGATAACAGGAGGGGGCCTGAAGCTTTCTTT. Its protein product is CASSDNRRGPEAFF.